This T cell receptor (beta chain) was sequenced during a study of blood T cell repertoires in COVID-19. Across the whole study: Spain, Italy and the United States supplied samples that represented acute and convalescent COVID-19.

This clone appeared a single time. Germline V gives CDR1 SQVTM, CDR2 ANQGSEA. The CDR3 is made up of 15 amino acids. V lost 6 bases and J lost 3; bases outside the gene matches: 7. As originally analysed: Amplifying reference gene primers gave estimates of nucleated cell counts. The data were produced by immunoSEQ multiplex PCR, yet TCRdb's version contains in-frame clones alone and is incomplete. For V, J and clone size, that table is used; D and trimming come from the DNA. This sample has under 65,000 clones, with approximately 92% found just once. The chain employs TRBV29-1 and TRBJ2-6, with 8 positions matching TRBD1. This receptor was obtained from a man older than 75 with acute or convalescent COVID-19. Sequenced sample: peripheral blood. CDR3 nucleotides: TGCAGCGTCGTGGACAGGGTAGATGGGGCCAACGTCCTGACTTTC. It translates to CSVVDRVDGANVLTF.